The entry that follows covers one T cell receptor (beta chain) sequence. Sequenced by immunoSEQ multiplex PCR; TCRdb stores in-frame clones only, minus some. The sample carries a few hundred thousand clones, approximately 85% recorded once. The CDR3 runs to 15 residues. The germline V and J ends were trimmed by 1 base and 7 bases, with 14 bases remaining between them. Germline lookup yields CDR1 SGHAT and CDR2 FQNNGV. The data derive from a study of blood T cell repertoires in COVID-19. About the study: There were acute and convalescent COVID-19 samples, and they came from the United States, Italy and Spain. PBMCs, B-cell-depleted T cells, or T cells provided the cDNA or gDNA that made up the material.

Across roughly 25 US areas, participants ranged in age from about 18 to 90 years. Which cohort a participant joined came from the clinical history participants gave. This clonotype originated in a woman aged 25 to 45 who had recovered from COVID-19. The sequencing sample was made of PBMCs or T cells enriched from blood (not recorded which). J is TRBJ1-3 and V is TRBV11-2, with D possibly being TRBD1 (6 bases). The CDR3 sequence is CASSLGLGDTNTIYF. The CDR3 coding sequence is TGTGCCAGCAGCTTAGGCCTAGGGGACACCAACACCATATATTTT.